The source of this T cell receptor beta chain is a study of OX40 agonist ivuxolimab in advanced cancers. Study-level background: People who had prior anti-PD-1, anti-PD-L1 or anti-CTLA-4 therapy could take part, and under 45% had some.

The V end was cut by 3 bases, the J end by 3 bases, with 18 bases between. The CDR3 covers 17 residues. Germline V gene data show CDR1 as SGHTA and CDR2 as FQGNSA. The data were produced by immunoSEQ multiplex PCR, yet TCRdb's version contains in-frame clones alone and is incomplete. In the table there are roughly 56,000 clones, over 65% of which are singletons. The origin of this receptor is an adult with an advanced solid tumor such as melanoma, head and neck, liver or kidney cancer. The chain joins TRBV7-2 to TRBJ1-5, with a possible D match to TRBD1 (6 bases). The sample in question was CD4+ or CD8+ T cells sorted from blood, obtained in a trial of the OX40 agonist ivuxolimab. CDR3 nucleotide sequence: TGTGCCAGCAGCTTGAGGGGGAGGGGAGGGGACAATCAGCCCCAGCATTTT. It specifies CASSLRGRGGDNQPQHF. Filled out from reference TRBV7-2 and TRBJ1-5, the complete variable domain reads GAGVSQSPSNKVTEKGKDVELRCDPISGHTALYWYRQSLGQGLEFLIYFQGNSAPDKSGLPSDRFSAERTGGSVSTLTIQRTQQEDSAVYLCASSLRGRGGDNQPQHFGDGTRLSIL.